This T cell receptor (beta chain) is from a study of control samples from healthy donors and cancer patients. TCRdb's table, derived via immunoSEQ multiplex PCR, lists solely in-frame clones and lacks some. This table holds about 120,000 clones, 89% found once. This clonotype originated in a middle-aged man in good health. The sequenced sample was blood.

CDR3 in DNA: TGCGCCAGCAGCGCCTTGCCGGACGGTTCCAGTCAGCCCCAGCATTTT. Protein: CASSALPDGSSQPQHF. The chain employs TRBV5-1 and TRBJ1-5; D is undetermined. CDR1 is SGHRS, CDR2 YFSETQ, per germline. V lost 4 bases and J 6 bases, leaving 20 bases between the germline ends. The CDR3 is 16 amino acids.